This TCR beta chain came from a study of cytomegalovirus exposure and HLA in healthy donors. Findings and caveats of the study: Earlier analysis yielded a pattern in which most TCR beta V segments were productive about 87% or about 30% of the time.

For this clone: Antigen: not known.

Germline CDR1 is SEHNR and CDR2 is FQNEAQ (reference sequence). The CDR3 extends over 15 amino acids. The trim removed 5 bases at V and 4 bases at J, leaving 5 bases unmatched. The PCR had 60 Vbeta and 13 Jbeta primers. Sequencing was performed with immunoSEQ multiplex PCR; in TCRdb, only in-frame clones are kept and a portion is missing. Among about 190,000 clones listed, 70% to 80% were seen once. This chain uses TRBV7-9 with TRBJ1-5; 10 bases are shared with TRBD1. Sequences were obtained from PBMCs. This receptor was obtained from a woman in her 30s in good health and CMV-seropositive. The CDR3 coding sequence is TGTGCCAGCAGCCGGACAGGGGGTAGTAATCAGCCCCAGCATTTT. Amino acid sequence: CASSRTGGSNQPQHF.